This T cell receptor beta chain derives from a study of metastatic and nonmetastatic thyroid tumors. For the study at large: Samples came from malignant and benign thyroid patients, and repertoires were compared across blood and tumor or nodule tissue. Study-wide points: Reports indicated that malignant thyroid tumors showed significantly higher TCR beta diversity than benign nodules did, in blood and tumor.

This clone is deemed medium-sized (0.01 to 0.1%). Its antigen is currently unknown. There are 14 residues in the CDR3. CDR1 DFQATT and CDR2 SNEGSKA come from the germline V gene (reference sequence). V dropped 1 base and J dropped 3; count of bases not matched to a gene: 5. No patient received treatment before thyroid surgery. In the original analysis: The study's classifier, a distant-metastasis tool for papillary thyroid cancer, was built using CDR3 differences across clinicopathological groups. Using MiXCR, TCRdb re-called clones from the PCR reads. The V and J calls here are based on TCRdb, not the publication. The table has around 59,000 clones, roughly 15% seen once.

The gene calls are TRBV20-1 and TRBJ1-1; 7 bases match TRBD1. The TCR was taken from a male donor with papillary thyroid cancer or a benign thyroid nodule (not recorded which). Some clones in this sample may be carry-over from other donors' samples. Sequencing was done on a sample of blood. The CDR3 region has the DNA TGCAGTGCTAGAGGCTCCGGGACAGACACTGAAGCTTTCTTT. Encoded protein: CSARGSGTDTEAFF.